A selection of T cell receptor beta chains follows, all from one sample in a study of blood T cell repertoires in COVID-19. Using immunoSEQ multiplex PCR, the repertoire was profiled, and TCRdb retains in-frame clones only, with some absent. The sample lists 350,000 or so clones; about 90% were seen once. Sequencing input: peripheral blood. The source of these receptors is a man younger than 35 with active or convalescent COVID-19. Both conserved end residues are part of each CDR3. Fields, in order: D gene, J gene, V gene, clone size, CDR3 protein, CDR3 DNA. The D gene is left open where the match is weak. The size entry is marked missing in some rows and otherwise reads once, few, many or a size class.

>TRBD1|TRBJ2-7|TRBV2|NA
CASRLTGNYEQYF
TGTGCCAGCAGATTGACAGGGAACTACGAGCAGTACTTC
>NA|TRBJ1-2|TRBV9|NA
CASSVAVNYGYTF
TGTGCCAGCAGCGTAGCGGTTAACTATGGCTACACCTTC
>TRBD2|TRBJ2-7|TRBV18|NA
CASSRGGGSEQYF
TGTGCCAGCTCCCGTGGGGGGGGAAGCGAGCAGTACTTC
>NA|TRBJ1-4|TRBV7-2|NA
CASSTGTSTNEKLFF
TGTGCCAGCAGTACCGGGACATCAACTAATGAAAAACTGTTTTTT
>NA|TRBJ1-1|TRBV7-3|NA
CASSLGTSTEAFF
TGTGCCAGCAGCTTGGGCACGAGCACTGAAGCTTTCTTT
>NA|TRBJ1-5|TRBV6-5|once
CASRGGRGSNQPQHF
TGTGCCAGCAGAGGGGGGAGGGGGAGCAATCAGCCCCAGCATTTT
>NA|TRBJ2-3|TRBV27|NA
CASSFWQNTDTQYF
TGTGCCAGCAGTTTTTGGCAGAACACAGATACGCAGTATTTT
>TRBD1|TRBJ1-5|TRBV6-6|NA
CATADRAFSNQPQHF
TGTGCCACCGCGGACAGGGCCTTTAGCAATCAGCCCCAGCATTTT
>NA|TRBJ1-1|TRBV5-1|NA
CASSPRVNTEAFF
TGCGCCAGCAGCCCCCGGGTCAACACTGAAGCTTTCTTT
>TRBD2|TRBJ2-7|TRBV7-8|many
CASRRTGTSGRMNF
TGTGCCAGCAGAAGAACCGGGACTAGCGGGAGGATGAACTTC
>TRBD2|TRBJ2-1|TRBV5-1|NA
CASRTSGRLDEQFF
TGCGCCAGTAGGACTAGCGGGCGTCTCGATGAGCAGTTCTTC
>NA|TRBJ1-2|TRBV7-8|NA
CASSLQGLNYGYTF
TGTGCCAGCAGCCTCCAGGGGCTTAACTATGGCTACACCTTC
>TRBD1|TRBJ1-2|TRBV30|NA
CAWYQGEFYGYTF
TGTGCCTGGTACCAGGGGGAGTTCTATGGCTACACCTTC
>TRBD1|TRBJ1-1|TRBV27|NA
CASSWRGPGTEAFF
TGTGCCAGCAGTTGGAGGGGGCCTGGCACTGAAGCTTTCTTT
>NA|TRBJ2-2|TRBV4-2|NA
CASSQEMGGANTGELFF
TGTGCCAGCAGCCAAGAAATGGGGGGTGCGAACACCGGGGAGCTGTTTTTT
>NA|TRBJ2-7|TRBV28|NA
CASSRDNQDYEQYF
TGTGCCAGCAGTCGTGACAACCAGGACTACGAGCAGTACTTC
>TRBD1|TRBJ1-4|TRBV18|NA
CASSIQGLIPNEKLFF
TGTGCCAGCTCGATACAGGGGTTGATCCCTAATGAAAAACTGTTTTTT
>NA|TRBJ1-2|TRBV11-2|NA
CASSIEAPADYGYTF
TGTGCCAGCAGCATTGAGGCCCCGGCCGACTATGGCTACACCTTC
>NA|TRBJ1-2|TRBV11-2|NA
CASSGVDYGYTF
TGTGCCAGCAGCGGAGTCGACTATGGCTACACCTTC
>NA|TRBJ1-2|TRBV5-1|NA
CASSPGGDGYTF
TGCGCCAGCAGCCCTGGGGGGGATGGCTACACCTTC
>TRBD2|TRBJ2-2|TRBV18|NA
CASSPAVEGWLAGPTGELFF
TGTGCCAGCTCACCGGCGGTAGAGGGCTGGTTAGCGGGGCCGACCGGGGAGCTGTTTTTT